This entry features one T cell receptor (beta chain) sequence. The V segment lost 5 bases and the J segment 4 bases; nucleotides outside the gene matches: 7. The germline gives CDR1 MNHEY, CDR2 SMNVEV (reference sequence). The CDR3 loop spans 14 amino acids. This sample was taken from a study of blood T cell repertoires in COVID-19. Sequencing was performed with immunoSEQ multiplex PCR; in TCRdb, only in-frame clones are kept and a portion is missing. The table has some 150,000 clones, around 80% seen once. The TCR originated in a man between 60 and 70 years old with acute or convalescent COVID-19. The sample taken for sequencing was peripheral blood. The J gene is TRBJ1-2, the V gene TRBV27; 7 bases map to TRBD1. CDR3 coding DNA: TGTGCCAGCAGTCCTCAGGGGGTGGGCTATGGCTACACCTTC. This gives the protein CASSPQGVGYGYTF.